This TCR beta chain is drawn from a study of siplizumab effects on memory and regulatory T cells. Assay: immunoSEQ multiplex PCR; the TCRdb copy retains only in-frame clones and omits some. The sample holds around 99,000 clones, just over 90% seen once. Study-wide results and caveats: There appeared to be greater diversity in naive T cells than in memory cells, and naive T cells seemed major contributors to the alloresponse.

Trimming took off 2 bases at V and 5 bases at J, with 3 bases between the two ends. Germline CDR1 and CDR2: SGHDN and FVKESK. The CDR3 is 11 amino acids. Of note for this clone: Its antigen is still unknown.

The chain uses TRBV14 and TRBJ1-1, with D hard to call. The source is a human donor in good health. Sequencing was performed on Tregs sorted from blood. CDR3 region: CASSQLTEAFF. Written as DNA, the CDR3 is TGTGCCAGCAGCCAACTAACTGAAGCTTTCTTT.